The rows below give T cell receptor beta chains drawn from one sample of a study of blood T cell repertoires in COVID-19. Repertoires were generated with immunoSEQ multiplex PCR, while TCRdb's copy carries only in-frame clones and drops some. The sample lists 200,000 to 250,000 clones; 81% were seen once. Source material: PBMCs or T cells enriched from blood (not recorded which). Receptors originate from a man aged 35 to 55 who had recovered from COVID-19. Each CDR3 is given with its conserved first and last residue. A D gene is named only where the DNA matches it firmly. Size is omitted from some rows. Given values are once, few, many or a class for expanded clones.

J | V | D | size | DNA | CDR3
TRBJ1-2 | TRBV2 | TRBD1 | - | TGTGCCAGCAGCAGGACAGGGACGGGTGGCTACACCTTC | CASSRTGTGGYTF
TRBJ1-3 | TRBV15 | - | - | TGTGCCACCAGCATGACAGGATTAAGCTCTGGAAACACCATATATTTT | CATSMTGLSSGNTIYF
TRBJ2-5 | TRBV9 | - | - | TGTGCCAGCAGCGTAATAACGGGTGAGACCCAGTACTTC | CASSVITGETQYF
TRBJ2-7 | TRBV3-1/TRBV3-2 | TRBD1 | few | TGTGCCAGCAGCCAAGTAACGGGACAGGGGAGGTACGAGCAGTACTTC | CASSQVTGQGRYEQYF
TRBJ2-2 | TRBV7-2 | - | - | TGTGCCAGCAGCCACAGGGCGGCCGGGGAGCTGTTTTTT | CASSHRAAGELFF
TRBJ1-6 | TRBV10-1 | - | - | TGCGCCACCGCGGACAGAGACGGAATTTCACCCCTCCACTTT | CATADRDGISPLHF
TRBJ1-2 | TRBV7-2 | - | - | TGTGCCAGCAGCTTAGCGCCAGGGCTGGATGGCTACACCTTC | CASSLAPGLDGYTF
TRBJ1-1 | TRBV4-1 | - | - | TGCGCCAGCACCACCCGACAAGCCATGAACACTGAAGCTTTCTTT | CASTTRQAMNTEAFF
TRBJ1-4 | TRBV18 | - | - | TGTGCCAGCTCACTAAATAGGGGGACGACTAATGAAAAACTGTTTTTT | CASSLNRGTTNEKLFF
TRBJ2-7 | TRBV5-4 | - | - | TGTGCCAGCAGCCCGGGACACCGCTACGAGCAGTACTTC | CASSPGHRYEQYF
TRBJ1-1 | TRBV6-5 | TRBD1 | - | TGTGCCAGCAGTCTACCGGGACAGAGAAACACTGAAGCTTTCTTT | CASSLPGQRNTEAFF
TRBJ2-5 | TRBV7-9 | - | many | TGTGCCAGCAGCTTAGGGAGCGGCGGGTACGAAGAGACCCAGTACTTC | CASSLGSGGYEETQYF
TRBJ2-2 | TRBV11-2 | - | - | TGTGCCAGCAGCCTAATGCGGGGGCCCGGGGAGCTGTTTTTT | CASSLMRGPGELFF
TRBJ2-6 | TRBV4-1 | TRBD1 | - | TGCGCCAGCAGCTCCGGACAGGGCGCTGGGGCCAACGTCCTGACTTTC | CASSSGQGAGANVLTF
TRBJ2-7 | TRBV10-1 | - | - | TGCGCCAGCCTTGATAGGTACTTC | CASLDRYF
TRBJ2-1 | TRBV7-9 | - | - | TGTGCCAGCAGCTTCCCAGGAGGGGAGCAGTTCTTC | CASSFPGGEQFF
TRBJ1-5 | TRBV3-1/TRBV3-2 | TRBD1 | - | TGTGCCAGCAGCCCCGTAGGGGGCCATCAGCCCCAGCATTTT | CASSPVGGHQPQHF
TRBJ2-1 | TRBV2 | - | - | TGTGCCACCCAGGCGGTTGGAGGCCCTAATACCGAGCAGTTCTTC | CATQAVGGPNTEQFF
TRBJ2-7 | TRBV3-1/TRBV3-2 | TRBD1 | - | TGTGCCAGCAGCCGCCCGGGACAGGGCGCCGAGCAGTACTTC | CASSRPGQGAEQYF
TRBJ1-2 | TRBV19 | TRBD1 | - | TGTGCCAGTAGTACGGACAGGGGGTTGAACTATGGCTACACCTTC | CASSTDRGLNYGYTF
TRBJ2-5 | TRBV30 | - | - | TGTGCCTGGAGTAACCCCTCGAGGCGCGGGACCCAGTACTTC | CAWSNPSRRGTQYF
TRBJ1-2 | TRBV5-4 | - | - | TGTGCCAGCAGGGGGGCCCGGACCACCTATGGCTACACCTTC | CASRGARTTYGYTF
TRBJ1-5 | TRBV24-1 | - | - | TGTGCCACCAGATCAACGGGTAGCAATCAGCCCCAGCATTTT | CATRSTGSNQPQHF
TRBJ2-1 | TRBV24-1 | TRBD2 | - | TGTGCCACCAGTGCCGGCCGCGGGAGTAAGGGGTACAATGAGCAGTTCTTC | CATSAGRGSKGYNEQFF
TRBJ2-1 | TRBV4-2 | - | once | TGTGCCAGCGGGGACAGACTAGGCCACAATGAGCAGTTCTTC | CASGDRLGHNEQFF
TRBJ1-2 | TRBV6-5 | - | - | TGTACCAGCAGTTACTCTGCACACGTCTATGGCTACACCTTC | CTSSYSAHVYGYTF
TRBJ1-1 | TRBV6-1 | - | few | TGTGCCAGCAGTGAGGCGGTAGAGGCTTTCTTT | CASSEAVEAFF
TRBJ1-4 | TRBV7-2 | - | few | TGTGCCAGCAGCTCCGGGACATCATCCGAAAAACTGTTTTTT | CASSSGTSSEKLFF